This TCR beta chain emerged from a study of patients and donors after allogeneic stem cell transplantation (dated by TCRdb to about 2020). V loses 1 base, J loses 2 bases, and the germline ends lie 12 bases apart. From cysteine to phenylalanine, the CDR3 is 16 amino acids long. The sequence is cut down to CDR3 DNA, 48 bases in frame from base 1. The germline V gene supplies CDR1 SGHVT and CDR2 SQSDAQ. This clonotype has just a few counts. Its specific antigen is unknown. No much larger clone is present one base from it, and per-base qualities are unavailable. Library preparation employed RT-PCR. The reads were generated on a NextSeq 550. Starting from the raw public reads, TCRdb applied fastp trimming at Q25, assembled clones with MiXCR and retained in-frame beta chains. Rows are combined by CDR3 protein, so each entry shows the most common genes and DNA. This sample has roughly 940,000 distinct CDR3 sequences in its table, and under 20% of those were observed once. The top ten hold around 5.5% of the sample.

Input material: blood, either unsorted or a sorted T cell fraction (not recorded which). This clonotype originated in a human donor who was either an allogeneic HSCT recipient or a stem cell or donor lymphocyte infusion donor (not recorded which). It is not recorded whose cells these are; they may come from a transplant donor. The chain links TRBV7-4 with TRBJ1-3, with the D gene not confidently named. The CDR3 amino acid sequence is: CASSLDVQVAGNTIYF. Read as DNA, the sequence is TGTGCCAGCAGCTTAGATGTCCAGGTGGCTGGAAACACCATATATTTT.